The 19 T cell receptor beta chains below were found in one sample sequenced in a study of spatial heterogeneity in lung cancer. Study-level results: Expanded alpha and beta TCR counts within tumors tracked tumor mutation counts.

This sample's time point: sample taken at primary tumor resection. TCRdb reprocessed the 5' RACE reads via MiXCR and lists one record per CDR3 protein. The sample holds 17,000 or so distinct CDR3 sequences, under 8% seen once. These receptors lack a known antigen. The material sequenced was lung tumor tissue, taken at surgery. The receptor source for this set is a male donor with early-stage non-small cell lung cancer.

This clonotype was recorded many times. This beta chain is an unintended read in a library built for alpha chains; its size means little. The chain joins TRBV3-1 to TRBJ2-7; D may correspond to TRBD1 or TRBD2 (5 bases each). Germline CDR1 is LGHDT and CDR2 is YNNKEL (reference sequence). The CDR3 has 12 residues. V shed 2 bases and J shed 6 bases, with 8 bases lying between them. The CDR3 DNA reads as TGTGCCAGCAGCCAAATGAGGGGCGAGCAGTACTTC. This gives the protein CASSQMRGEQYF.

This clonotype appeared many times. This beta chain represents an off-target read in a library built for alpha chains; its size is of limited meaning. This chain joins TRBV6-5 and TRBJ1-2; D possibly corresponds to TRBD1 (5 bases). Germline assignment: CDR1 MNHEY and CDR2 SVGAGI. CDR3 length: 15 residues. With 7 bases removed from V and 1 base from J, the gap between germline ends came to 16 bases. This CDR3 is CASIPGDGHNYGYTF. CDR3 DNA sequence: TGTGCCAGCATCCCGGGGGACGGCCATAACTATGGCTACACCTTC.

There are many counts of this clonotype. The library was prepared for alpha chains; this beta chain is a stray read, so its frequency means little. CDR3 in amino acids: CASSLRPRTGEVPETQYF. The CDR3 DNA reads TGTGCCAGCAGCCTACGCCCCCGGACAGGGGAGGTTCCAGAGACCCAGTACTTC. The chain links TRBV6-5 to TRBJ2-5, with 9 nucleotides matching TRBD1. After removal of 6 bases from V and 4 bases from J, the junction contained 18 bases not matched to a gene. From germline, CDR1 is MNHEY and CDR2 SVGAGI. This CDR3 has 18 amino acids.

This clonotype was detected many times. This beta chain is an unintended read in a library built for alpha chains; its size means little. Here the CDR3 reads CASSLVGADGELFF. CDR3 DNA: TGTGCCAGCAGCTTGGTAGGGGCGGACGGGGAGCTGTTTTTT. The gene calls are TRBV5-5 and TRBJ2-2; TRBD1 might be the D (5 bases). Trimming stripped 0 bases from V and 7 bases from J, with 10 bases between. This CDR3 contains 14 residues. Germline V gene sequence: CDR1 SGHKS, CDR2 YYEKEE (reference sequence).

The table lists this clonotype with many counts. A library made for alpha chains picked up this beta chain off target, so its size means little. The chain uses TRBV7-9 and TRBJ1-6; weak D call: TRBD1 (5 bases). This CDR3 has 15 residues. V lost 1 base to trimming and J lost 9 bases, with 13 bases between them. Looked up from germline, CDR1 is SEHNR and CDR2 is FQNEAQ (reference sequence). This chain's CDR3 is CASSLDWQRGSPLHF. The CDR3 nucleotides read TGTGCCAGCAGCTTAGACTGGCAGAGGGGTTCACCCCTCCACTTT.

In regard to this clonotype: Since it is a stray read in a library aimed at alpha chains, this beta chain has a size that is not meaningful. The chain has TRBV13 and TRBJ2-7, with TRBD2 identical over 9 bases. CDR1 and CDR2 (germline): PRHDT, FYEKMQ (reference sequence). With V trimmed by 4 bases and J by 5 bases, 6 bases remained unmatched. The CDR3 runs to 14 residues. CDR3 DNA: TGTGCCAGCAGCTCCTCCGGGACTAGCAACGAGCAGTACTTC. Translation: CASSSSGTSNEQYF.

By share of the sample, this clonotype is medium-sized. A library made for alpha chains picked up this beta chain off target, so its size means little. This chain links TRBV7-2 with TRBJ1-1; D remains unclear. Per the germline V gene, CDR1 is SGHTA and CDR2 is FQGNSA. Trimming shortened V by 6 bases and J by 2 bases, and 13 bases separated the two germline ends. The CDR3 is made up of 14 amino acids. CDR3 sequence (DNA): TGTGCCAGCAGAAACTTGAATAGTAACACTGAAGCTTTCTTT. This codes for CASRNLNSNTEAFF.

At least ten counts were recorded for this clonotype. Because the library targeted alpha chains, this beta chain is an off-target read whose size means little. This chain connects TRBV6-4 to TRBJ1-2, with 9 bases aligning to TRBD1. Germline CDR1 reads MRHNA; CDR2 reads SNTAGT. The V and J ends lost 5 bases and 2 bases, in that order; junction bases with no gene match: 6. This CDR3 region has 15 residues. The CDR3 DNA reads as TGTGCCAGCAGTATTGACAGGGGGTCCAACTATGGCTACACCTTC. Residues: CASSIDRGSNYGYTF.

There are many counts of this clonotype. This beta chain is a stray read from a library made for alpha chains; its abundance is not meaningful. This chain connects TRBV4-1 to TRBJ1-2; tentative D call: TRBD1 (6 bases). The CDR3 is made up of 14 amino acids. Germline V gene sequence: CDR1 MGHRA, CDR2 YSYEKL. Trimming removed 4 bases at V and 6 bases at J, with 15 bases between. The CDR3 nucleotides read TGCGCCAGCAGCCGCACCGGGACACAGGATGGCTACACCTTC. The encoded protein is CASSRTGTQDGYTF.

This clonotype was observed many times. This beta chain slipped into a library made for alpha chains as a stray read, so its size is not meaningful. J is TRBJ2-7 and V is TRBV5-1; D remains unclear. The CDR3 totals 14 residues. The germline CDR1 and CDR2 sequences are SGHRS and YFSETQ. V was shortened by 0 bases and J by 6 bases, with 13 bases between the two germline ends. The CDR3 reads CASSLEVGLGEQYF. DNA for the CDR3: TGCGCCAGCAGCTTGGAGGTGGGGTTGGGCGAGCAGTACTTC.

This clonotype was found many times. This beta chain turned up in a library designed for alpha chains; as an off-target read, its abundance says little. The V call is TRBV30, the J call TRBJ1-5; no reliable D call. The length of the CDR3 is 14 residues. The germline CDR1 and CDR2 sequences are GTSNPN and SVGIG (reference sequence). Trimming shortened V by 1 base and J by 6 bases, and 13 bases separated the two germline ends. The CDR3 DNA is TGTGCCTGGAGTGCCCCACGAGGCACTCAGCCCCAGCATTTT. Translated, it gives CAWSAPRGTQPQHF.

This clonotype was observed a handful of times. This beta chain appears as a stray read in a library generated for alpha chains; its size is not informative. V usage is TRBV27 and J usage is TRBJ2-3; 7 bases are shared with TRBD2. Unmatched junction bases numbered 14, after V lost 3 bases and J lost 2 bases. The CDR3 runs to 18 residues. Germline V lookup: CDR1 MNHEY, CDR2 SMNVEV (reference sequence). CDR3 in DNA: TGTGCCAGCAGTTTGGCTAGCGGAGGTTCTAGGGTCACAGATACGCAGTATTTT. It is translated as CASSLASGGSRVTDTQYF.

There are many counts of this clonotype. The library was prepared for alpha chains; this beta chain is a stray read, so its frequency means little. The chain links TRBV7-2 to TRBJ1-3, with D hard to call. The CDR3 is 15 amino acids. The V gene lost 1 base and the J gene lost 4 bases, with 11 bases spanning the gap. Germline CDR1 reads SGHTA; CDR2 reads FQGNSA. The CDR3 is CASSLDRGSGNTIYF. CDR3 nucleotide sequence: TGTGCCAGCAGCTTAGACCGCGGGTCCGGAAACACCATATATTTT. Complete variable domain (other parts from reference TRBV7-2 and TRBJ1-3): GAGVSQSPSNKVTEKGKDVELRCDPISGHTALYWYRQSLGQGLEFLIYFQGNSAPDKSGLPSDRFSAERTGGSVSTLTIQRTQQEDSAVYLCASSLDRGSGNTIYFGEGSWLTVV.

A note on this clonotype: A library made for alpha chains picked up this beta chain off target, so its size means little. The chain links TRBV6-2 or TRBV6-3 to TRBJ2-4; D unresolved. Germline V lookup: CDR1 MNHEY, CDR2 SVGEGT. This CDR3 is built from 16 residues. The V and J ends lost 5 bases and 0 bases respectively, with 14 bases between them. The CDR3 region has the DNA TGTGCCAGCAGTAGAATCACGGACGGAGCCAAAAACATTCAGTACTTC. It translates to CASSRITDGAKNIQYF.

This clonotype was counted at least ten times. Within a library made for alpha chains, this beta chain is off target, and its count is uninformative. The chain combines TRBV20-1 with TRBJ2-3; TRBD1 matches 9 bases. Germline V gives CDR1 DFQATT, CDR2 SNEGSKA (reference sequence). V shed 5 bases and J 13 bases; nucleotides not matched to a gene: 4. The length of the CDR3 is 10 residues. CDR3 sequence: CSAPGTGKYF. CDR3 coding DNA: TGCAGTGCTCCTGGGACAGGGAAGTATTTT.

This clonotype was seen repeatedly, ten times or more. Since it is a stray read in a library aimed at alpha chains, this beta chain has a size that is not meaningful. CDR3 amino acids: CASSSLYTDTQYF. CDR3 coding DNA: TGTGCCAGCAGTTCCCTTTACACAGATACGCAGTATTTT. This chain joins TRBV6-5 and TRBJ2-3; D is undetermined. The germline V gene encodes CDR1 MNHEY and CDR2 SVGAGI. The ends were cut back, 4 bases at V and 2 bases at J, with 7 bases in the middle. The CDR3 runs to 13 residues.

This clonotype came up a few times. The library was built for alpha chains, so this beta chain is an off-target read and its size means little. The rearrangement joins TRBV20-1 to TRBJ2-7; 9 bases line up with TRBD1. Losses at the gene ends were 2 bases for V and 5 bases for J; bases not matched to a gene: 7. Looked up from germline, CDR1 is DFQATT and CDR2 is SNEGSKA (reference sequence). The CDR3 runs to 14 residues. CDR3 sequence (DNA): TGCAGTGCTAGAAACACAGGGGGCGCTCACGAGCAGTACTTC. Amino acids: CSARNTGGAHEQYF.

This clonotype was picked up many times. This beta chain turned up in a library designed for alpha chains; as an off-target read, its abundance says little. The chain couples TRBV12-3 or TRBV12-4 to TRBJ2-2; D perhaps matches TRBD2 (6 bases). The germline V and J ends were trimmed by 2 bases and 6 bases, with 7 bases remaining between them. The CDR3 consists of 13 residues. The CDR3 region has the DNA TGTGCCAGCAGTTTATGGGGGGCCGGGGAGCTGTTTTTT. Amino acids: CASSLWGAGELFF.

This clonotype has a count of ten or more. This beta chain is off target for a library built for alpha chains, so its abundance means little. This chain connects TRBV9 to TRBJ2-7, with TRBD2 matching 7 bases. From germline, CDR1 is SGDLS and CDR2 YYNGEE. J gave up 2 bases and V 0 bases, and 8 bases lay outside the gene matches. This CDR3 region has 16 residues. CDR3 loop: CASSVAQTSLPYEQYF. CDR3 nucleotides: TGTGCCAGCAGCGTAGCCCAGACTAGCCTCCCCTACGAGCAGTACTTC.